A single sample is the source of the 4 T cell receptor beta chains below, sequenced in a study of shared T cell receptors in the human thymus. The method was immunoSEQ multiplex PCR; TCRdb's version includes in-frame clones alone and lacks a portion of them. The sample contains about 660,000 clones, around 87% of which appear only once. The data also belong to a second study, concerning human thymus T cells.

Sequenced sample: thymocytes. These receptors all come from a boy less than two years old with a congenital heart defect.

This rearrangement joins TRBV15 to TRBJ2-3; TRBD2 might be the D (6 bases). Germline V lookup: CDR1 LNHNV, CDR2 YYDKDF (reference sequence). This CDR3 has 14 residues. The V gene lost 1 base and the J gene lost 11 bases, with 16 bases spanning the gap. The CDR3 DNA sequence: TGTGCCACCAGCAGAGTCCCAGGCGGGGCAGAGCAGTATTTT. It codes for CATSRVPGGAEQYF.

The chain carries TRBV28 and TRBJ2-3; no firm D call. Trimming removed 5 bases from V and 3 bases from J, with 9 bases in between. The CDR3 has 13 residues. Germline V gene data show CDR1 as MDHEN and CDR2 as SYDVKM. The CDR3 reads CASSVVRTDTQYF. CDR3 sequence (DNA): TGTGCCAGCAGTGTGGTACGGACAGATACGCAGTATTTT.

The chain links TRBV2 to TRBJ2-1, with 9 nucleotides matching TRBD1. The CDR3 sequence is 15 residues long. V lost 5 bases, J lost 4 bases, and 6 bases stayed unmatched. Germline CDR1 reads SNHLY; CDR2 reads FYNNEI. CDR3 in DNA: TGTGCCAGCAGTTCCGGGACAGGGAGATACAATGAGCAGTTCTTC. It encodes CASSSGTGRYNEQFF.

The chain links TRBV7-2 to TRBJ2-7, with a tentative D call TRBD2 (5 bases). Germline V CDR1 and CDR2: SGHTA, FQGNSA. V was cut by 5 bases and J by 0 bases, with 14 bases left in between. The CDR3 length is 15 residues. In nucleotides, the CDR3 is TGTGCCAGCAGCGCCTGGACTCTAAGCTCCTACGAGCAGTACTTC. Protein product: CASSAWTLSSYEQYF.